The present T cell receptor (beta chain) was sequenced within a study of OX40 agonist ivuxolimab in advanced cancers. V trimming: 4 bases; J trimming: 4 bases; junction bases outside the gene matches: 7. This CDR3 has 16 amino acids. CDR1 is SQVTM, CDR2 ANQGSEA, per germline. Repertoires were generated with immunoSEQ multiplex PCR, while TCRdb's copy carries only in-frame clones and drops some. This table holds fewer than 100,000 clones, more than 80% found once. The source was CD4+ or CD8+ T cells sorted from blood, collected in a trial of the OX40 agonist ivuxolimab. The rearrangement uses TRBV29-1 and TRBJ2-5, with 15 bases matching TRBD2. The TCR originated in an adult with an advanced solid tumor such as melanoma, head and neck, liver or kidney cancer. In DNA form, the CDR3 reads TGCAGCGTTGGGGGACTAGCGGGGGGCCGAGGAGAGACCCAGTACTTC. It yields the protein CSVGGLAGGRGETQYF. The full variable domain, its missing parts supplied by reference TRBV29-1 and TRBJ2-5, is SAVISQKPSRDICQRGTSLTIQCQVDSQVTMMFWYRQQPGQSLTLIATANQGSEATYESGFVIDKFPISRPNLTFSTLTVSNMSPEDSSIYLCSVGGLAGGRGETQYFGPGTRLLVL.